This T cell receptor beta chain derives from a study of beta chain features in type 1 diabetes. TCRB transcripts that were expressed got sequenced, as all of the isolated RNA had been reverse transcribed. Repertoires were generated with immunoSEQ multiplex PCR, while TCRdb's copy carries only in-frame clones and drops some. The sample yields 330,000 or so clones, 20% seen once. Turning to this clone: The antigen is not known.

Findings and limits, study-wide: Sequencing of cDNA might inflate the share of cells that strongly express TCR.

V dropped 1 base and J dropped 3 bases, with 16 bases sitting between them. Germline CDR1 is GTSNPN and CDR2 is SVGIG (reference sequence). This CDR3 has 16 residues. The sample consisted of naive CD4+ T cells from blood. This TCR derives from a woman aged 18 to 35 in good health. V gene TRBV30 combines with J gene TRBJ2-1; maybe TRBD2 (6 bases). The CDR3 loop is CAWSEGGGIRYNEQFF. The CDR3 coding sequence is TGTGCCTGGAGTGAAGGAGGAGGGATACGCTACAATGAGCAGTTCTTC.